A selection of T cell receptor beta chains follows, all from one sample in a study of T cells after yellow fever vaccination. From the 5' RACE reads, TCRdb called clonotypes with MiXCR, one entry per CDR3 protein. The data contain 250,000 to 300,000 distinct CDR3 sequences, about 10% of them singletons. This specimen was CD4+ T cells sorted from PBMCs, taken 5 days after the yellow fever booster vaccination. The source of these receptors is a man between 18 and 29 years old who received the YFV17D yellow fever vaccine. The CDR3 runs from the conserved cysteine through the conserved F or W. D genes are given only for firm matches. Clone size is not always given. Where it is, it says once, few, many or a class for expanded clones.

. TRBJ2-7 TRBV6-1 few TGTGCCACCCAAAGGGTCAAGGACTCCTACGAGCAGTACTTC CATQRVKDSYEQYF
. TRBJ2-1 TRBV4-3 . TGCGCCAGCAGCCAACCGGGGGCTACTTACAATGAGCAGTTCTTC CASSQPGATYNEQFF
. TRBJ1-1 TRBV5-1 . TGCGCCAGCAGCTTGGCGGGTGGATCTGAAGCTTTCTTT CASSLAGGSEAFF
TRBD1 TRBJ1-1 TRBV5-1 . TGCGCCAGCAGGCCCACGACGACAGGGCCCACTGAAGCTTTCTTT CASRPTTTGPTEAFF
. TRBJ2-2 TRBV4-3 . TGCGCCAGCAGCCACTCGGGTGGCACCGGGGAGCTGTTTTTT CASSHSGGTGELFF
. TRBJ2-1 TRBV12-3/TRBV12-4 . TGTGCCAGCACCCTAAGGACAATGCAGGGCGCATACAATGAGCAGTTCTTC CASTLRTMQGAYNEQFF
. TRBJ1-3 TRBV12-3/TRBV12-4 . TGTGCCAGCAGTTTTGAGGGCCGTAGAAACACCATATATTTT CASSFEGRRNTIYF
TRBD1 TRBJ2-2 TRBV11-3 few TGTGCCAGCAGCTTAGGGGGGACAGCCAACACCGGGGAGCTGTTTTTT CASSLGGTANTGELFF
. TRBJ2-5 TRBV6-2/TRBV6-3 . TGTGCCAGCAGTTATGACTCCGGGGAGACCCAGTACTTC CASSYDSGETQYF
TRBD2 TRBJ2-1 TRBV7-2 few TGTGCCAGCAGCTTAGGCGGGGCGGGGGGCTATGAGCAGTTCTTC CASSLGGAGGYEQFF
. TRBJ2-5 TRBV7-9 many TGTGCCAGCAGCTTAACTCAAGAGACCCAGTACTTC CASSLTQETQYF
. TRBJ2-7 TRBV25-1 . TGTGCCAGCGAGAGGGAGAGCTCCTACGAGCAGTACTTC CASERESSYEQYF
TRBD1 TRBJ2-3 TRBV5-4 few TGTGCCAGCAGCCCCGACAGGGATGATACGCAGTATTTT CASSPDRDDTQYF
. TRBJ1-5 TRBV12-3/TRBV12-4 . TGTGCCAGCAGTTTAAGGGAGCGTCAGCCCCAGCATTTT CASSLRERQPQHF
TRBD2 TRBJ2-1 TRBV7-7 few TGTGCCAGCAGCCCGTCCCCCGGAGCGGGGGGGGGAAATGAGCAGTTCTTC CASSPSPGAGGGNEQFF